The 16 T cell receptor beta chains below all came from one sample that was sequenced in a study of identical twins. TCRdb reanalysed the 5' RACE reads using MiXCR and keeps one entry per CDR3 protein. The sample carries approximately 700,000 distinct CDR3 sequences, approximately 6.1% recorded once. Material: naive T cells sorted from blood. The receptors originated from a man in his late teens or twenties in good health.

This clonotype showed up just a few times. This chain connects TRBV7-3 to TRBJ2-3; no definite D call. CDR1 is SGHTA and CDR2 is FQGTGA in the germline V gene. The CDR3 has 16 amino acids. Trimming shortened V by 5 bases and J by 2 bases, and 17 bases separated the two germline ends. DNA of the CDR3: TGTGCCAGCAGCCCAGTCTCGAGCAGTCCCACAGATACGCAGTATTTT. Translating it yields CASSPVSSSPTDTQYF.

This clonotype has a count of ten or more. This chain connects TRBV15 to TRBJ2-1; D unclear. With 3 bases removed from V and 10 bases from J, the gap between germline ends came to 16 bases. The germline gives CDR1 LNHNV, CDR2 YYDKDF (reference sequence). This CDR3 is built from 14 residues. The CDR3 sequence: CATSSFVTGSEQFF. In DNA, the CDR3 is TGTGCCACCAGCAGTTTTGTGACTGGTTCGGAGCAGTTCTTC. Supplemented by reference TRBV15 and TRBJ2-1, the full variable domain reads DAMVIQNPRYQVTQFGKPVTLSCSQTLNHNVMYWYQQKSSQAPKLLFHYYDKDFNNEADTPDNFQSRRPNTSFCFLDIRSPGLGDTAMYLCATSSFVTGSEQFFGPGTRLTVL.

This clonotype appeared many times. The gene calls are TRBV5-1 and TRBJ1-4; D unclear. Germline V gene lookup returns CDR1 SGHRS and CDR2 YFSETQ. This CDR3 has 14 amino acids. The V gene lost 0 bases and the J gene lost 0 bases, with 3 bases spanning the gap. The CDR3 DNA reads as TGCGCCAGCAGCTTGGGAGCAACTAATGAAAAACTGTTTTTT. Amino acid sequence: CASSLGATNEKLFF.

This clonotype was counted many times. The chain uses TRBV29-1 and TRBJ2-1; D may match TRBD1 or TRBD2 (5 bases each). Germline V gene sequence: CDR1 SQVTM, CDR2 ANQGSEA. This CDR3 spans 11 amino acids. Trimming removed 7 bases at V and 10 bases at J, with 14 bases between. CDR3 protein: CSAGRQPEQFF. The CDR3 DNA is TGCAGCGCTGGGAGACAGCCAGAGCAGTTCTTC.

This clonotype was observed many times. V and J are TRBV5-8 and TRBJ2-7; D might be TRBD2 (6 bases). The CDR3 runs to 15 residues. CDR1 is SGHTS and CDR2 is YDEGEE in the germline V gene. V was pared by 5 bases and J by 12 bases, with 27 bases between. Written as DNA, the CDR3 is TGTGCCAGCAGTCCGGATCGGAAGTCGTTGGGAGGTCGGTACTTC. Protein: CASSPDRKSLGGRYF.

This clonotype has a count of ten or more. The chain carries TRBV25-1 and TRBJ2-2, with 7 bases that match TRBD1. This CDR3 has 11 amino acids. V lost 7 bases, J lost 9 bases, and 2 bases stayed unmatched. Germline V gene data show CDR1 as MGHDK and CDR2 as SYGVNS. In DNA form, the CDR3 reads TGTGCCAGCAAGGGGGCCAGGGAGCTGTTTTTT. Its protein is CASKGARELFF.

The chain combines TRBV20-1 with TRBJ2-7; tentatively, D is TRBD1 or TRBD2 (5 bases each). The V end was cut by 0 bases, the J end by 4 bases, with 16 bases between. This CDR3 comprises 15 residues. CDR1 is DFQATT, CDR2 SNEGSKA, per germline (reference sequence). DNA of the CDR3: TGCAGTGCTAGAGATAGTTCGGGGCCCGGTTACGAGCAGTACTTC. Translated: CSARDSSGPGYEQYF.

The rearrangement joins TRBV5-1 to TRBJ2-7; 11 positions agree with TRBD2. The V segment lost 3 bases and the J segment 6 bases; nucleotides outside the gene matches: 5. Germline V lookup: CDR1 SGHRS, CDR2 YFSETQ. This CDR3 is built from 14 residues. In DNA form, the CDR3 reads TGCGCCAGCAGCTCGCTAGCGGGAGGCATCGAGCAGTACTTC. Translating it yields CASSSLAGGIEQYF.

This clonotype was found many times. The chain uses TRBV7-9 and TRBJ1-1, with a tentative D call TRBD1 (5 bases). Germline lookup yields CDR1 SEHNR and CDR2 FQNEAQ (reference sequence). The CDR3 loop spans 15 amino acids. V gave up 3 bases and J gave up 1 base, with 12 bases separating them. Here the CDR3 reads CASSLGGTRNTEAFF. In DNA, the CDR3 is TGTGCCAGCAGCTTGGGGGGGACGAGGAACACTGAAGCTTTCTTT.

This clonotype has just a few counts. The V and J genes are TRBV14 and TRBJ1-4; 9 bases map to TRBD1. CDR3 size: 14 residues. Looked up from germline, CDR1 is SGHDN and CDR2 is FVKESK. V lost 3 bases, J lost 11 bases, and 7 bases stayed unmatched. CDR3 in amino acids: CASSQGTGLLKLFF. The DNA of the CDR3 is TGTGCCAGCAGCCAGGGGACAGGGCTACTGAAACTGTTTTTT.

Many counts were recorded for this clonotype. V and J are TRBV5-1 and TRBJ2-1; 8 positions agree with TRBD2. There are 14 residues in the CDR3. V shed 6 bases and J 9 bases; nucleotides not matched to a gene: 11. From germline, CDR1 is SGHRS and CDR2 YFSETQ. The CDR3 DNA follows: TGCGCCAGCATGTCGAGCGGGAGTGGTACTGAGCAGTTCTTC. It codes for CASMSSGSGTEQFF.

This clonotype was picked up many times. J is TRBJ2-3 and V is TRBV15; no reliable D call. Trimming cost V 8 bases and J 6 bases, with 15 bases left between them. Germline V gene lookup returns CDR1 LNHNV and CDR2 YYDKDF (reference sequence). The CDR3 totals 13 residues. The CDR3 protein is CATRNPSADTQYF. In DNA, the CDR3 is TGTGCCACCCGAAACCCTAGTGCGGATACGCAGTATTTT.

This clonotype was found many times. This chain links TRBV12-3 or TRBV12-4 with TRBJ2-5, with unresolved D. V lost 4 bases and J lost 5, with 14 bases in between. The CDR3 runs to 14 residues. This CDR3 is CASSSGEVYETQYF. The DNA of the CDR3 is TGTGCCAGCAGTTCCGGAGAGGTGTACGAGACCCAGTACTTC.

In its sample, this clonotype was seen a few times. V and J are TRBV28 and TRBJ1-1; 9 bases are a match to TRBD1. This CDR3 region has 20 residues. V trimming: 7 bases; J trimming: 0 bases; junction bases outside the gene matches: 21. From germline, CDR1 is MDHEN and CDR2 SYDVKM. CDR3 loop: CASNKYRFSRDRGLNTEAFF. DNA of the CDR3: TGTGCCAGCAATAAATACCGCTTTTCGCGAGACAGGGGGTTGAACACTGAAGCTTTCTTT.

V is TRBV20-1 and J is TRBJ2-1, with D perhaps being TRBD1 or TRBD2 (5 bases each). Trimming shortened V by 5 bases and J by 0 bases, and 17 bases separated the two germline ends. CDR3 length equals 16 residues. Germline V lookup: CDR1 DFQATT, CDR2 SNEGSKA (reference sequence). CDR3 nucleotide sequence: TGCAGTGCTCCCCCAATTGAGGGGAGCTCCTACAATGAGCAGTTCTTC. Encoded protein: CSAPPIEGSSYNEQFF.

Ten or more counts support this clonotype. The chain employs TRBV12-3 or TRBV12-4 and TRBJ1-5; 8 bases align to TRBD1. Losses at the gene ends were 6 bases for V and 0 bases for J; bases not matched to a gene: 4. The CDR3 totals 15 residues. The CDR3 bases are TGTGCCAGCAGCCGGGACAGGTATAGCAATCAGCCCCAGCATTTT. Translated: CASSRDRYSNQPQHF.